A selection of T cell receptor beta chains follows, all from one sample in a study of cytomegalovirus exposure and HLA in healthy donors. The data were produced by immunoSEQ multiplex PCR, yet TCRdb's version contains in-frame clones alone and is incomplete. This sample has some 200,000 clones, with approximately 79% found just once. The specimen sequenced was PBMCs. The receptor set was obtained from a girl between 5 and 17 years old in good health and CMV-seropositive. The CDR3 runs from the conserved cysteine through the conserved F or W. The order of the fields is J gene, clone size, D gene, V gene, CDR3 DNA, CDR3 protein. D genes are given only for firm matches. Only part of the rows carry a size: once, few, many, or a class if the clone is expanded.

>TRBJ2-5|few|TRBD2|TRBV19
TGTGCCAGTAGTATTAGACTAGCGGGGTCCCAAGAGACCCAGTACTTC
CASSIRLAGSQETQYF
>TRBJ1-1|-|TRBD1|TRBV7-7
TGTGCCAGCAGCTTTTACCCAGGGGGCATTCCTGAAGCTTTCTTT
CASSFYPGGIPEAFF
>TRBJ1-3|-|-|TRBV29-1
TGCAGCGTTTCCCAGGGTTTTTTGGAAGACACCATATATTTT
CSVSQGFLEDTIYF
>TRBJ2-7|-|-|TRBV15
TGTGCCACCAGCAGAGCCCGGACAGAACTCTACGAGCAGTACTTC
CATSRARTELYEQYF
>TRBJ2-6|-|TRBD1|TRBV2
TGTGCCAGCAGTGAAGCGCCAGGGACAGGGGGTCGACTGACTTTC
CASSEAPGTGGRLTF
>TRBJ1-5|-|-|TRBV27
TGTGCCAGCAGAGACAGTCCCAATCAGCCCCAGCATTTT
CASRDSPNQPQHF
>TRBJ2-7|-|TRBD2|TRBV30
TGTGCCTGGAATCTCGCGGGGGGGCCTAACGAGCAGTACTTC
CAWNLAGGPNEQYF
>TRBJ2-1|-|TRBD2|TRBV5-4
TGTGCCAGCAGCTTGTATGGCGGGGGGATCAATGAGCAGTTCTTC
CASSLYGGGINEQFF
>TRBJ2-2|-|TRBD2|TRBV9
TGTGCCAGCAGCGTCCGGGGGGAAAACACCGGGGAGCTGTTTTTT
CASSVRGENTGELFF
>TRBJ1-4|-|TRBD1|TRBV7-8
TGTGCCAGCAGCTCGGGACAGTTGGCAACTAATGAAAAACTGTTTTTT
CASSSGQLATNEKLFF
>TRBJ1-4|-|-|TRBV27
TGTGCCAGCAGTAATGCGGCAACAGGGAAGGGTGAAAAACTGTTTTTT
CASSNAATGKGEKLFF
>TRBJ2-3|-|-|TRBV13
TGTGCCAGCATTTATGGTCGGGACTTTCCAGGCACAGATACGCAGTATTTT
CASIYGRDFPGTDTQYF
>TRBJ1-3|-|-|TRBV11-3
TGTGCCAGCAGCCCCATGGTTGGACAACCCTCTGGAAACACCATATATTTT
CASSPMVGQPSGNTIYF
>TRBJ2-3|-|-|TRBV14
TGTGCCAGCAGCCAAGAGACGGGAACAGATACGCAGTATTTT
CASSQETGTDTQYF